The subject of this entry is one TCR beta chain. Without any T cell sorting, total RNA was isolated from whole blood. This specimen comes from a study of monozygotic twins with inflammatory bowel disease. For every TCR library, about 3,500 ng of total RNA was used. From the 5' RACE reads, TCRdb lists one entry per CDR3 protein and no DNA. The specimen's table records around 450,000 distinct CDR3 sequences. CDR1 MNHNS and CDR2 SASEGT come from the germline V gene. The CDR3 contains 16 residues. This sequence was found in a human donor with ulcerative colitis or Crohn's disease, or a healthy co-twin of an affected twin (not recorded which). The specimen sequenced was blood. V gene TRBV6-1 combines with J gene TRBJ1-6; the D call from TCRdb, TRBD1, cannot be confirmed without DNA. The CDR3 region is CASRRKVQGNNSPLHF.